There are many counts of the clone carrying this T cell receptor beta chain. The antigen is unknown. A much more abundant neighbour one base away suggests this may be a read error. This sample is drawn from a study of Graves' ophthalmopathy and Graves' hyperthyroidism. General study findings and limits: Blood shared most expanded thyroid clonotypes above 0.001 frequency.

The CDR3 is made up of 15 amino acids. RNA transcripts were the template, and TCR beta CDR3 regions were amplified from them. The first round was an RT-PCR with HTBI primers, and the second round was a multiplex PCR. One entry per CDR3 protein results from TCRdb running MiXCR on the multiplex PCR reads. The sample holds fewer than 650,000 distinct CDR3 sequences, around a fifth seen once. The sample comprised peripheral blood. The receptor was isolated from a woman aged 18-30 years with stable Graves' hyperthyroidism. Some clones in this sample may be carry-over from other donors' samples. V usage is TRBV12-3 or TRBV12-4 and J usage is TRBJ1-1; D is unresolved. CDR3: CASSLGRRMNIEAFF. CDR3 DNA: TGTGCCAGCAGTTTAGGACGGCGGATGAACATTGAAGCTTTCTTT.